The clone carrying this TCR beta chain was seen more than once but under ten times. The CDR3 extends over 16 amino acids. The V segment lost 4 bases and the J segment 0 bases; nucleotides outside the gene matches: 5. Per the germline V gene, CDR1 is MGHRA and CDR2 is YSYEKL. The data derive from a study of CD8+ T cells in alopecia areata. It was cDNA, reverse transcribed from extracted RNA, that served as the sequencing template. Clones were read by immunoSEQ multiplex PCR, and TCRdb kept only the in-frame ones, dropping some. The sample has 250,000 or so clones, roughly 69% seen once; the top ten hold under 1.5%.

The TCR originated in a human donor with alopecia areata. The chain carries TRBV4-1 and TRBJ2-1; 8 nucleotides align to TRBD2. The specimen comprised CD4+ T cells sorted from blood, sampled at week 0. This CDR3 reads CASSLIAGSSYNEQFF. In DNA, the CDR3 is TGCGCCAGCAGCCTAATAGCGGGAAGCTCCTACAATGAGCAGTTCTTC.